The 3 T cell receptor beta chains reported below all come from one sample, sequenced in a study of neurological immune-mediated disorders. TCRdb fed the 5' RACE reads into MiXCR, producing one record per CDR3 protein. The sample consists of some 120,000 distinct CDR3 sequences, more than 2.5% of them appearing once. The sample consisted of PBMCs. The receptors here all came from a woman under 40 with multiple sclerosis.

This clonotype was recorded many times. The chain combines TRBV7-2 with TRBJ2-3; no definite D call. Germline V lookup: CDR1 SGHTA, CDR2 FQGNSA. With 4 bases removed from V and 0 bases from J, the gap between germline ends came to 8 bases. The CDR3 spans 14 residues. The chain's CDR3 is CASSSYTSTDTQYF. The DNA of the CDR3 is TGTGCCAGCAGCTCATACACCAGCACAGATACGCAGTATTTT. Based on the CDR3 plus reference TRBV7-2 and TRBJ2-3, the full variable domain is GAGVSQSPSNKVTEKGKDVELRCDPISGHTALYWYRQSLGQGLEFLIYFQGNSAPDKSGLPSDRFSAERTGGSVSTLTIQRTQQEDSAVYLCASSSYTSTDTQYFGPGTRLTVL.

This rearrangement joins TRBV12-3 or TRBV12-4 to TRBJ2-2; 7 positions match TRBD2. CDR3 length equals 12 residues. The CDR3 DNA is TGTGACAAAAGGGAGGGTACCGGGGAGCTGTTTTTT. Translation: CDKREGTGELFF.

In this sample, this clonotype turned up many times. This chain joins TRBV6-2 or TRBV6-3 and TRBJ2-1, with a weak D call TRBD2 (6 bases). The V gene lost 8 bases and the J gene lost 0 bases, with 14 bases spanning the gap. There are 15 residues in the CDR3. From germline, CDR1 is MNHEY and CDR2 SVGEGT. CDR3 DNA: TGTGCCAGCCACCCCTGGCGGGGCTCCTACAATGAGCAGTTCTTC. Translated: CASHPWRGSYNEQFF.